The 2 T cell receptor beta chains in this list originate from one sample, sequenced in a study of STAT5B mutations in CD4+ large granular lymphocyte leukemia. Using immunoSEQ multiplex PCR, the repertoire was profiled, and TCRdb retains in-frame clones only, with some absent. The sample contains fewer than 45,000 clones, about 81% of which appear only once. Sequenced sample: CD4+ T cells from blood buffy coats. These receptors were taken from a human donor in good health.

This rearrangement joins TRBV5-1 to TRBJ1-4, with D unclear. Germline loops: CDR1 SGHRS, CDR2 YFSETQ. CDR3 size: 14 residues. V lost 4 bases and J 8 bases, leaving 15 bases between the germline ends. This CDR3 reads CASSPTLNGEKLFF. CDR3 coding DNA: TGCGCCAGCAGCCCGACACTAAACGGAGAAAAACTGTTTTTT.

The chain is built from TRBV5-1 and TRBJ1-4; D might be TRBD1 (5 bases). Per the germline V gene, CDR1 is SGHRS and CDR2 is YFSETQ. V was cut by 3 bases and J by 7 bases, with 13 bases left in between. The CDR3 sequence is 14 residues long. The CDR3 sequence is CASSSQGSGEKLFF. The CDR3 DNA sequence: TGCGCCAGCAGCTCGCAGGGTTCGGGTGAAAAACTGTTTTTT.